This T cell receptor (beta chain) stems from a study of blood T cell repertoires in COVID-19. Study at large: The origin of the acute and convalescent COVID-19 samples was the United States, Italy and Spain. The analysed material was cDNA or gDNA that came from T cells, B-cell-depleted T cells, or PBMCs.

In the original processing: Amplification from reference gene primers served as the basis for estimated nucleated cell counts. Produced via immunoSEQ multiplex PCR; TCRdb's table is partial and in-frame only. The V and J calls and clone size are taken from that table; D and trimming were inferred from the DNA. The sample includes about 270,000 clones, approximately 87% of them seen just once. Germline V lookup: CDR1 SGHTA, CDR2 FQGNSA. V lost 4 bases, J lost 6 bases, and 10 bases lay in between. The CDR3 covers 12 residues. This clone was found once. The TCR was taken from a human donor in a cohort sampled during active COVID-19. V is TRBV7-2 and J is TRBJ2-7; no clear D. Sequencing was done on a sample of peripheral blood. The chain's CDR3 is CASSSGPREQYF. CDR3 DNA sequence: TGTGCCAGCAGCTCCGGTCCCCGCGAGCAGTACTTC.